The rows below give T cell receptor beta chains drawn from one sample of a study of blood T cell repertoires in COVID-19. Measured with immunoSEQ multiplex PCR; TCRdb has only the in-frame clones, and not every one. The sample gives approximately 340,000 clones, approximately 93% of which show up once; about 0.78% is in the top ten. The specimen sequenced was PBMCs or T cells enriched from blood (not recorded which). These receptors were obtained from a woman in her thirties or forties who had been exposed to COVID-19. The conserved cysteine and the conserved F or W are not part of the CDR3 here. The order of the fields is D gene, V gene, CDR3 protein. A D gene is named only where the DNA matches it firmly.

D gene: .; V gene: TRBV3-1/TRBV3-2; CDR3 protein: ASSSRGTLYNEQF
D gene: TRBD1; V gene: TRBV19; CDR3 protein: ATRQGEYNSPLH
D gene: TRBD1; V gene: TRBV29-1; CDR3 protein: STGTGAEGTEAF
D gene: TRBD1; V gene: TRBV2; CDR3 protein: ASRRTGGNSNQPQH
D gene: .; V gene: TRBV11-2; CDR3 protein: ASSRDSLNTEAF
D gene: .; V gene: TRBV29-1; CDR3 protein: SVEDPSGNEKLF
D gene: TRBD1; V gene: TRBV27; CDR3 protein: ASSLVRTGGTDTQY
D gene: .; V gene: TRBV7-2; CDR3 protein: ASSSQGNSPLH
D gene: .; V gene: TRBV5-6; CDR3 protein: ASRGVGANVLT
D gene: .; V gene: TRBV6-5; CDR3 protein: ASSLELNYGYT
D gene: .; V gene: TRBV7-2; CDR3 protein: ASSLVNRVRSGNTIY
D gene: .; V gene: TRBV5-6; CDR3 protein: ASSLLGRSGGNQPQH
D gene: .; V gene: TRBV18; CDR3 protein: ASSLKQSSSGNTIY
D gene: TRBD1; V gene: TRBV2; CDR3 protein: ASRTGGTGHGYT
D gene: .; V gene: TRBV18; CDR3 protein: ASSPMGTKGYT
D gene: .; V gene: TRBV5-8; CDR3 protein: ASSLIGVGYGYT
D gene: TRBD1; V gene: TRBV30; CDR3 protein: AWSYGQGFHQPQH
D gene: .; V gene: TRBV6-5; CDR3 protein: ASSYGRDSNQPQH
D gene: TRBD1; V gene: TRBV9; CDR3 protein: ASSVGRQGAVNYGYT
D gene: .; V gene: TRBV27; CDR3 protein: ASRLQINQQLF
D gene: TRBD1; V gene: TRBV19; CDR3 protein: ASSVTGGGTEAF
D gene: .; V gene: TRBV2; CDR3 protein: ASSSTSPLRYT
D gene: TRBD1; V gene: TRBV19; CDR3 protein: ASSLRQGNTEAF
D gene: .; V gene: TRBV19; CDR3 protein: AAGFQPQH
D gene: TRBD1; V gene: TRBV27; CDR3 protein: ASRWGQYNEQF
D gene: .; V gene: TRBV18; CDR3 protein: ASSPATARDTQY
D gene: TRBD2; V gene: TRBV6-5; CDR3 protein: ASTGTRGEQF
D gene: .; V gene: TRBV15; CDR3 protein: ATSLLTEAF
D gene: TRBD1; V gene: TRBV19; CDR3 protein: ASSMQGGIGTMNTEAF
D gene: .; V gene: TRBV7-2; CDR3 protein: ASSFRSVQVTYEQY
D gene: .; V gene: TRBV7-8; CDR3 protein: ASSLGLAGGDNEQF
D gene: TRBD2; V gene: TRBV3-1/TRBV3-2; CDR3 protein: ASSQPPLREGLEQY
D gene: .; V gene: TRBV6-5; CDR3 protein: AIRLAQETQY
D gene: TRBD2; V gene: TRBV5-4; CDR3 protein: ASSLAGLAGARTDTQY
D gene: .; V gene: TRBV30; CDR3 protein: AWSSERRIGNYGYT
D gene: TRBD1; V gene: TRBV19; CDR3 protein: ASSVLNPTGNEQF
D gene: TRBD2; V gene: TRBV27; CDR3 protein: ASSGSGTRIYNEQF
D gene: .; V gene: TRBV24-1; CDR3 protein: ATSDEDRRSEQF
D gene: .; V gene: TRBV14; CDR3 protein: ASSQAQGAGWYRETQY
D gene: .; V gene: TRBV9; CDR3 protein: ASSPKGTFSTDTQY
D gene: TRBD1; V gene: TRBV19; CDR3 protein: ASSKGAFYEQY
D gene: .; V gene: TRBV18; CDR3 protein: ASSPQAANTEAF
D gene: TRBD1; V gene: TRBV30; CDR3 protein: AWSRAPGTGTEQY
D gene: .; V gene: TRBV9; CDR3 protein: ASSTSDRSETQY
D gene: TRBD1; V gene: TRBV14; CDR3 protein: ASSSTGTANSPLH
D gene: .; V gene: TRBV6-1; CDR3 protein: ASSETAGNQPQH
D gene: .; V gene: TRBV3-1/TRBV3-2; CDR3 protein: ASNVQGSNTEAF
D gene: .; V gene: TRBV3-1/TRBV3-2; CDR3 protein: ASSQRDYYT
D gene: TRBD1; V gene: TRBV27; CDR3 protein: ASSFGTGPNQPQH
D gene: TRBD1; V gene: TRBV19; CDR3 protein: ASSIDRGQGSDTQY